This is a list of T cell receptor beta chains from one sample in a study of OX40 agonist ivuxolimab in advanced cancers. Clones were sequenced by immunoSEQ multiplex PCR, and TCRdb holds only the in-frame ones, with some missing. The repertoire holds tens of thousands of clones, with 75% to 90% as singletons. The source material was CD4+ or CD8+ T cells sorted from blood, sampled in a trial of the OX40 agonist ivuxolimab. The receptor set was obtained from an adult with an advanced solid tumor such as melanoma, head and neck, liver or kidney cancer. The CDR3 runs from the conserved cysteine through the conserved F or W. The D gene is left open where the match is weak. Only some rows state a clone size, as once, few, many or a class for expanded clones.

D: TRBD1; size: .; V: TRBV13; J: TRBJ1-1; DNA: TGTGCCAGCAGCTCAGAACAGGGGGTTGGCACTGAAGCTTTCTTT; CDR3: CASSSEQGVGTEAFF
D: .; size: .; V: TRBV29-1; J: TRBJ1-3; DNA: TGCAGCGTTGAAGATCAGGGTCTGCAACACTCTGGAAACACCATATATTTT; CDR3: CSVEDQGLQHSGNTIYF
D: .; size: once; V: TRBV7-9; J: TRBJ2-1; DNA: TGTGCCAGCAGCCCCCGTTGGGGGTCCTACAATGAGCAGTTCTTC; CDR3: CASSPRWGSYNEQFF
D: .; size: .; V: TRBV29-1; J: TRBJ2-5; DNA: TGCAGCGTCGGACGGGATATCCAGGGCGAGACCCAGTACTTC; CDR3: CSVGRDIQGETQYF
D: .; size: .; V: TRBV7-9; J: TRBJ2-2; DNA: TGTGCCAGCAGCTTAGCTCTCACCGGGGAGCTGTTTTTT; CDR3: CASSLALTGELFF
D: TRBD1; size: .; V: TRBV7-8; J: TRBJ1-4; DNA: TGTGCCAGCAGCTTCACAGGGGGTAATGAAAAACTGTTTTTT; CDR3: CASSFTGGNEKLFF
D: TRBD1; size: .; V: TRBV11-2; J: TRBJ2-5; DNA: TGTGCCAGCAGCTACCGGACAGGACTCGCCGAGACCCAGTACTTC; CDR3: CASSYRTGLAETQYF
D: TRBD1; size: .; V: TRBV29-1; J: TRBJ2-1; DNA: TGCAGCGTTGAAGAAACAGGGGGCGTCTACAATGAGCAGTTCTTC; CDR3: CSVEETGGVYNEQFF
D: .; size: .; V: TRBV30; J: TRBJ2-2; DNA: TGTGCCCGGGGGGCAGGGGAAACCGGGGAGCTGTTTTTT; CDR3: CARGAGETGELFF
D: .; size: .; V: TRBV20-1; J: TRBJ1-2; DNA: TGCAGTGCAGCCTATGGCTACACCTTC; CDR3: CSAAYGYTF
D: .; size: .; V: TRBV11-3; J: TRBJ1-1; DNA: TGTGCCAGCAACAGGAAGAACACTGAAGCTTTCTTT; CDR3: CASNRKNTEAFF
D: .; size: .; V: TRBV28; J: TRBJ2-1; DNA: TGTGCCAGCAGTTTTGGAGGACTAGGGACACACAATGAGCAGTTCTTC; CDR3: CASSFGGLGTHNEQFF
D: .; size: .; V: TRBV19; J: TRBJ2-1; DNA: TGTGCCAGTAGTATAAATGCAGGGAGGTCCTACAATGAGCAGTTCTTC; CDR3: CASSINAGRSYNEQFF
D: .; size: .; V: TRBV5-4; J: TRBJ2-1; DNA: TGTGCCAGCAGCTCCAACCAAGCCCCCTACAATGAGCAGTTCTTC; CDR3: CASSSNQAPYNEQFF
D: .; size: many; V: TRBV29-1; J: TRBJ1-2; DNA: TGCAGCGTTGTCCCTTCCCAAGAGGGGCGCGATGGCTACACCTTC; CDR3: CSVVPSQEGRDGYTF
D: .; size: .; V: TRBV5-4; J: TRBJ2-7; DNA: TGTGCCAGCAGCTTGGAACAGGGTCACTACGAGCAGTACTTC; CDR3: CASSLEQGHYEQYF
D: TRBD2; size: .; V: TRBV7-9; J: TRBJ2-7; DNA: TGTGCCAGCGGAGCTAGCGGGAGGGGGTACGAGCAGTACTTC; CDR3: CASGASGRGYEQYF
D: .; size: .; V: TRBV2; J: TRBJ2-7; DNA: TGTGCCAGCACCACGCGGGAAAGGGCCTACGAGCAGTACTTC; CDR3: CASTTRERAYEQYF
D: TRBD1; size: .; V: TRBV27; J: TRBJ1-4; DNA: TGTGCCAGCAGTTTTTCGGGACAGGGCATAGCTAATGAAAAACTGTTTTTT; CDR3: CASSFSGQGIANEKLFF
D: .; size: few; V: TRBV27; J: TRBJ2-3; DNA: TGTGCCAGCAGGGACACTCTACAGGATACGCAGTATTTT; CDR3: CASRDTLQDTQYF
D: .; size: .; V: TRBV5-4; J: TRBJ2-1; DNA: TGTGCCACCCTCGATTCCTACAATGAGCAGTTCTTC; CDR3: CATLDSYNEQFF
D: .; size: few; V: TRBV11-2; J: TRBJ2-7; DNA: TGTGCCAGCAGCCAGCGACAGCCCTACGAGCAGTACTTC; CDR3: CASSQRQPYEQYF
D: .; size: .; V: TRBV5-4; J: TRBJ2-3; DNA: TGTGCCAGCAGCTCACTAGATGCCAACACAGATACGCAGTATTTT; CDR3: CASSSLDANTDTQYF
D: .; size: .; V: TRBV5-1; J: TRBJ2-1; DNA: TGCGCCAGCAGCTTCGGGAAAAGCTCCTACAATGAGCAGTTCTTC; CDR3: CASSFGKSSYNEQFF
D: .; size: .; V: TRBV5-5; J: TRBJ2-7; DNA: TGTGCCAGCAGCTTGGGGGGGGACGAGCAGTACTTC; CDR3: CASSLGGDEQYF
D: .; size: .; V: TRBV27; J: TRBJ2-7; DNA: TGTGCCAGCAGTTTAAGGAACGGATACGAGCAGTACTTC; CDR3: CASSLRNGYEQYF
D: .; size: .; V: TRBV6-5; J: TRBJ1-3; DNA: TGTGCCAGCAGTTACGGGCGAGGCTACACCATATATTTT; CDR3: CASSYGRGYTIYF
D: .; size: .; V: TRBV11-2; J: TRBJ1-1; DNA: TGTGCCTGCGAGAATGGATGGAACACTGAAGCTTTCTTT; CDR3: CACENGWNTEAFF
D: TRBD2; size: once; V: TRBV6-5; J: TRBJ2-1; DNA: TGTGCCAGCAGCGGCGGGGGGGTGCAGTTCTTC; CDR3: CASSGGGVQFF
D: .; size: .; V: TRBV9; J: TRBJ1-4; DNA: TGTGCCAGCAGCGTAGAAGGCAGGAGGAATGAAAAACTGTTTTTT; CDR3: CASSVEGRRNEKLFF
D: TRBD2; size: .; V: TRBV28; J: TRBJ2-3; DNA: TGTGCCAGCAGTTTAGGACTAGCGGGAGGGATCCCCACAGATACGCAGTATTTT; CDR3: CASSLGLAGGIPTDTQYF
D: TRBD1; size: .; V: TRBV5-4; J: TRBJ1-2; DNA: TGTGCCAGCAGCTTGGGACAGGGGGCAGGTTATGGCTACACCTTC; CDR3: CASSLGQGAGYGYTF
D: .; size: .; V: TRBV29-1; J: TRBJ1-2; DNA: TGCAGCGTTCCGGATGGGGGGGACGAGCGAAGCTATGGCTACACCTTC; CDR3: CSVPDGGDERSYGYTF
D: .; size: .; V: TRBV7-9; J: TRBJ1-4; DNA: TGTGCCAGCAGCCCCCGGGGGGGAAATGAAAAACTGTTTTTT; CDR3: CASSPRGGNEKLFF
D: TRBD1; size: .; V: TRBV2; J: TRBJ2-5; DNA: TGTGCCAGCGCCGGGACAGAGCAGTACTTC; CDR3: CASAGTEQYF
D: TRBD1; size: few; V: TRBV4-1; J: TRBJ1-6; DNA: TGCGCCAGCAGCCAAGATCGGTCAGGGGGTTCACCCCTCCACTTT; CDR3: CASSQDRSGGSPLHF
D: TRBD2; size: .; V: TRBV10-1; J: TRBJ2-1; DNA: TGCGCCAGCAGTGAGTTCGGGGGGGGGATCAATGAGCAGTTCTTC; CDR3: CASSEFGGGINEQFF
D: .; size: .; V: TRBV10-2; J: TRBJ2-7; DNA: TGCGCCAGCAGTGAGGGGCCCACTCTGTCCTACGAGCAGTACTTC; CDR3: CASSEGPTLSYEQYF
D: .; size: .; V: TRBV10-3; J: TRBJ2-7; DNA: TGTGCCATCAGTGAGGCGGGGACCACCTACGAGCAGTACTTC; CDR3: CAISEAGTTYEQYF
D: TRBD1; size: .; V: TRBV2; J: TRBJ2-3; DNA: TGTGCCAGCAGTTCCAACCGGGACAGGGGCACAGATACGCAGTATTTT; CDR3: CASSSNRDRGTDTQYF
D: .; size: .; V: TRBV11-2; J: TRBJ2-7; DNA: TGTGCCAGCAGCTTAGGAGTAGCGGACTCCTACGAGCAGTACTTC; CDR3: CASSLGVADSYEQYF
D: .; size: .; V: TRBV18; J: TRBJ1-1; DNA: TGTGCCAGCTCTGCGGGGTCTGAAGCTTTCTTT; CDR3: CASSAGSEAFF
D: .; size: .; V: TRBV7-6; J: TRBJ2-7; DNA: TGTGCCAGCAGCCCAGGGTTTCCCTACGAGCAGTACTTC; CDR3: CASSPGFPYEQYF
D: .; size: .; V: TRBV5-4; J: TRBJ2-2; DNA: TGTGCCAGCAGCCCCCCAGTCGGGGAGCTGTTTTTT; CDR3: CASSPPVGELFF
D: .; size: .; V: TRBV27; J: TRBJ2-5; DNA: TGTGCCAGCAGTTACTCGACAGGTGAAGAGACCCAGTACTTC; CDR3: CASSYSTGEETQYF
D: .; size: once; V: TRBV7-3; J: TRBJ2-1; DNA: TGTGCCAGCAGCTTAATGGGCGGGATTACGTACAATGAGCAGTTCTTC; CDR3: CASSLMGGITYNEQFF
D: TRBD1; size: .; V: TRBV5-6; J: TRBJ1-1; DNA: TGTGCCAGCAGCCTCATACAGGGGGTGAACACTGAAGCTTTCTTT; CDR3: CASSLIQGVNTEAFF
D: TRBD1; size: .; V: TRBV7-9; J: TRBJ2-3; DNA: TGTGCCAGCAGCTCAAAGACAGGGGGCCTCACAGATACGCAGTATTTT; CDR3: CASSSKTGGLTDTQYF
D: .; size: .; V: TRBV10-1; J: TRBJ2-7; DNA: TGCGCCAGCAGCGATGAGATCTACGAGCAGTACTTC; CDR3: CASSDEIYEQYF
D: TRBD2; size: .; V: TRBV5-4; J: TRBJ2-7; DNA: TGTGCCAGCAGCGGACTAGCGGGAGGGCCCCACGAGCAGTACTTC; CDR3: CASSGLAGGPHEQYF
D: .; size: .; V: TRBV6-5; J: TRBJ1-1; DNA: TGTGCCAGCAGCCTACAACCGGCGAACACTGAAGCTTTCTTT; CDR3: CASSLQPANTEAFF
D: .; size: .; V: TRBV5-1; J: TRBJ1-6; DNA: TGCGCCAGCAGCTCAAGTAATTCACCCCTCCACTTT; CDR3: CASSSSNSPLHF
D: TRBD2; size: few; V: TRBV7-6; J: TRBJ2-1; DNA: TGTGCCAGCAGCTTAAATGACGGCGGGAGCAATGAGCAGTTCTTC; CDR3: CASSLNDGGSNEQFF